These T cell receptor beta chains were read from a single sample in a study of T cells after yellow fever vaccination. MiXCR, applied by TCRdb to the 5' RACE reads, yields one record per CDR3 protein. Altogether about 73,000 distinct CDR3 sequences are present, roughly 8% being singletons, with the ten largest covering 35% to 45%. This specimen consisted of CD8+ T cells sorted from PBMCs, obtained on the day of the yellow fever booster vaccination. The origin of the receptors is a man in his thirties or forties who received the YFV17D yellow fever vaccine. CDR3s include the opening cysteine and the closing phenylalanine or tryptophan. The order of the fields is V gene, J gene, CDR3 protein.

TRBV12-3/TRBV12-4,TRBJ2-5,CASSLGLGETQYF
TRBV6-4,TRBJ2-3,CASSDSGTSGTDTQYF
TRBV5-6,TRBJ1-6,CASSLIVGAPLHF
TRBV15,TRBJ2-7,CATSRDLAGVYEQYF
TRBV10-1,TRBJ2-7,CASLPTSSYEQYF
TRBV20-1,TRBJ1-4,CSASLPETNEKLFF
TRBV9,TRBJ2-7,CASSAKTGASSYEQYF
TRBV20-1,TRBJ2-7,CSASLSSYEQYF
TRBV29-1,TRBJ2-7,CSAGQGGSYEQYF
TRBV2,TRBJ1-5,CASTEQTANQPQHF
TRBV5-5,TRBJ2-7,CASSRTGEYEQYF
TRBV19,TRBJ1-5,CASSTLGQTNQPQHF
TRBV4-1,TRBJ2-3,CASSQVAWEGPNPDTQYF
TRBV20-1,TRBJ1-2,CSARDFEDYGYTF
TRBV10-1,TRBJ1-2,CASSETGALGYTF
TRBV19,TRBJ2-6,CATGQGYSNSGANVLTF
TRBV12-3/TRBV12-4,TRBJ2-7,CATRLKLGGEQYF
TRBV5-1,TRBJ2-5,CASSGGTGGQETQYF
TRBV7-8,TRBJ1-2,CASSSDTAGGYTF
TRBV7-2,TRBJ2-1,CASSLARQNEQFF
TRBV28,TRBJ2-5,CPSRKGLLQETQYF
TRBV3-1,TRBJ1-5,CASSPGATGGNQPQHF
TRBV28,TRBJ2-3,CASRIDADTQYF
TRBV10-2,TRBJ2-7,CASSESPSGSLSYEQYF
TRBV14,TRBJ2-7,CASSQEIGSYEQYF
TRBV19,TRBJ2-1,CASSIDGTGAEQFF
TRBV3-1,TRBJ2-2,CASSQVGLSGSEVVTGELFF